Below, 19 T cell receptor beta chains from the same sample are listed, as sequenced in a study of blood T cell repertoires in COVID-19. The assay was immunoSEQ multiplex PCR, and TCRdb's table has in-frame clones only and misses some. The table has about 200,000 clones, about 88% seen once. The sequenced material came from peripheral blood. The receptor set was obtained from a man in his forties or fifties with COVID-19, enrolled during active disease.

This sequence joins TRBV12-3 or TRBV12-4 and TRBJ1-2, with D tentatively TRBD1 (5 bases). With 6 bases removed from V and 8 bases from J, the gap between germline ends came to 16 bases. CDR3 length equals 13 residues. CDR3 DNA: TGTGCCAGCAGCCCCACAGTGGGGGGAGGCTACACCTTC. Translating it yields CASSPTVGGGYTF.

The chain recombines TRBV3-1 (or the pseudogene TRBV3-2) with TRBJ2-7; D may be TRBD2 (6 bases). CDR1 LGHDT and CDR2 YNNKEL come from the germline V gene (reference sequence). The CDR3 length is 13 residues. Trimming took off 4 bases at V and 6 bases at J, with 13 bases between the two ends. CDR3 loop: CASSPKYGGEQYF. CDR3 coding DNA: TGTGCCAGCAGCCCCAAGTACGGGGGCGAGCAGTACTTC.

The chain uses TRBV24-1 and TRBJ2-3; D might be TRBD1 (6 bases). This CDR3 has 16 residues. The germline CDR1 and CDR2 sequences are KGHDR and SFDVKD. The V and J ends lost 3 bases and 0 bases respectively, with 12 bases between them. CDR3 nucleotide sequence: TGTGCCACCAGTGATCCGGACAGTACTAGCACAGATACGCAGTATTTT. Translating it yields CATSDPDSTSTDTQYF.

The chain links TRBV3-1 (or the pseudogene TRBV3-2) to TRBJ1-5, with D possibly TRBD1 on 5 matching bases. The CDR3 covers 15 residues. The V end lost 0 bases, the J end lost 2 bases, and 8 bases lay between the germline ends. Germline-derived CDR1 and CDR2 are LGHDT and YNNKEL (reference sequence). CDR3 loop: CASSQDPRGNQPQHF. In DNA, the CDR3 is TGTGCCAGCAGCCAAGATCCCAGGGGCAATCAGCCCCAGCATTTT.

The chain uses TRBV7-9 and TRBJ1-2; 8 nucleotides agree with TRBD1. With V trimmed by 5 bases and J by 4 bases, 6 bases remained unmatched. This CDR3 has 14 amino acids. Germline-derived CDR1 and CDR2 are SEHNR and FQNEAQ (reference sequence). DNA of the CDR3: TGTGCCAGCAGCCACCAGGGGGCCGGCTATGGCTACACCTTC. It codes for CASSHQGAGYGYTF.

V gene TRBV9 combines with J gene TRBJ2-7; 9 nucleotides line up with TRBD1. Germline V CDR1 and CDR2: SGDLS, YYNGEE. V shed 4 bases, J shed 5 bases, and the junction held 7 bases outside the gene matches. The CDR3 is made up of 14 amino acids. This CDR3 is CASSLADRGNEQYF. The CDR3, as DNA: TGTGCCAGCAGCCTGGCCGACAGGGGGAACGAGCAGTACTTC.

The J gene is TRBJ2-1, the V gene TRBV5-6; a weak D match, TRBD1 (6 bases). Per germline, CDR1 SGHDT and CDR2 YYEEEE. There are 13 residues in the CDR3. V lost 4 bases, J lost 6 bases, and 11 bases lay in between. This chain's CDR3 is CASSQDSPNEQFF. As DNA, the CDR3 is TGTGCCAGCAGCCAGGACAGCCCCAATGAGCAGTTCTTC. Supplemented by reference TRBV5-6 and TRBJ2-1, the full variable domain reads DAGVTQSPTHLIKTRGQQVTLRCSPKSGHDTVSWYQQALGQGPQFIFQYYEEEERQRGNFPDRFSGHQFPNYSSELNVNALLLGDSALYLCASSQDSPNEQFFGPGTRLTVL.

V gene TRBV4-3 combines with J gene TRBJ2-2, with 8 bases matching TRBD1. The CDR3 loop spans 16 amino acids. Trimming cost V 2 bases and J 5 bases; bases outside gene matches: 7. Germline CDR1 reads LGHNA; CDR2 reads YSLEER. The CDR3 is CASSQSPGGATGELFF. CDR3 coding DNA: TGCGCCAGCAGCCAATCGCCAGGGGGCGCGACCGGGGAGCTGTTTTTT.

CDR3 coding DNA: TGTGCCGCGAAGGACAGGGTGAACACTGAAGCTTTCTTT. Its translation: CAAKDRVNTEAFF. V gene TRBV2 combines with J gene TRBJ1-1, with 8 bases aligning to TRBD1. CDR3 length: 13 residues. In germline, CDR1 is SNHLY, CDR2 FYNNEI. V lost 11 bases to trimming and J lost 0 bases; unmatched junction nucleotides: 5.

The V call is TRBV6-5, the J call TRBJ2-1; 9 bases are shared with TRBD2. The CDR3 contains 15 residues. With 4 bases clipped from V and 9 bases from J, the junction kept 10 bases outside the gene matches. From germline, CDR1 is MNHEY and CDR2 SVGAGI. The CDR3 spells CASSLGLAFRSEQFF. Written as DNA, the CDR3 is TGTGCCAGCAGTTTGGGACTAGCTTTCCGTAGTGAGCAGTTCTTC.

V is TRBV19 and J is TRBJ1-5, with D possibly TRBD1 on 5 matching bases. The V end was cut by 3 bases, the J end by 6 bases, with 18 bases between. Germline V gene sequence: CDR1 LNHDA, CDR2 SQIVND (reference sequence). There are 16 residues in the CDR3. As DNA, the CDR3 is TGTGCCAGTAGTATTTTTCGGGGGGGTCGGGTTCAGCCCCAGCATTTT. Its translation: CASSIFRGGRVQPQHF. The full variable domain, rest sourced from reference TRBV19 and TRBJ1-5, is DGGITQSPKYLFRKEGQNVTLSCEQNLNHDAMYWYRQDPGQGLRLIYYSQIVNDFQKGDIAEGYSVSREKKESFPLTVTSAQKNPTAFYLCASSIFRGGRVQPQHFGDGTRLSIL.

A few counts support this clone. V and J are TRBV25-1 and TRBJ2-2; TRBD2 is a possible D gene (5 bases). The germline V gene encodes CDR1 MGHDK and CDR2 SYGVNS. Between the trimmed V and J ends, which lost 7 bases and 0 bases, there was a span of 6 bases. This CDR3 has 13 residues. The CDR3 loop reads CASTSSNTGELFF. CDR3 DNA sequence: TGTGCCAGCACTAGCTCGAACACCGGGGAGCTGTTTTTT.

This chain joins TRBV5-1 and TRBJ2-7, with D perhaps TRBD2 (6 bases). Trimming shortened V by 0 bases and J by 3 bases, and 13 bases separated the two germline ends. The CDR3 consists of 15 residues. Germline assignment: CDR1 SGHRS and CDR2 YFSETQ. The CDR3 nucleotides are TGCGCCAGCAGCTTGGAGGCAGCGGGCCACTACGAGCAGTACTTC. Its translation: CASSLEAAGHYEQYF.

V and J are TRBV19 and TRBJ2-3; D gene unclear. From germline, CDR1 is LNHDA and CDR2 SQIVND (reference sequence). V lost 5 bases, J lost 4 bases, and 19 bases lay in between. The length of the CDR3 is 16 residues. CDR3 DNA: TGTGCCAGTAGTGTCTCCCCCCCCGGTAGCTCAGATACGCAGTATTTT. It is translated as CASSVSPPGSSDTQYF.

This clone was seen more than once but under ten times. This chain's CDR3 is CASSESGAETQYF. The DNA of the CDR3 is TGCGCCAGCAGTGAGTCGGGGGCAGAGACCCAGTACTTC. The V and J genes are TRBV10-1 and TRBJ2-5, with D possibly matching TRBD1 (6 bases). V was trimmed by 0 bases and J by 4 bases, leaving 6 bases between them. This CDR3 comprises 13 residues. The germline CDR1 and CDR2 sequences are WNHNN and SYGVQD (reference sequence).

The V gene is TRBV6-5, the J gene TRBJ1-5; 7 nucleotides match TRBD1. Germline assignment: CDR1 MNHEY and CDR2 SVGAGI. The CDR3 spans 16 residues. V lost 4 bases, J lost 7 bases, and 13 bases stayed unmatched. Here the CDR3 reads CASSSCETGLEQPQHF. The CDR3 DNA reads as TGTGCCAGCAGTTCATGTGAGACAGGGTTAGAGCAGCCCCAGCATTTT.

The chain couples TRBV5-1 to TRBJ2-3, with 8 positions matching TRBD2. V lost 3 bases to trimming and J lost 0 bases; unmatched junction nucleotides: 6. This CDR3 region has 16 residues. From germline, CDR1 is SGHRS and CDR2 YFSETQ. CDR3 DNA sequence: TGCGCCAGCAGCTGGGCGGCTAGCGGGAGCACAGATACGCAGTATTTT. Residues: CASSWAASGSTDTQYF.

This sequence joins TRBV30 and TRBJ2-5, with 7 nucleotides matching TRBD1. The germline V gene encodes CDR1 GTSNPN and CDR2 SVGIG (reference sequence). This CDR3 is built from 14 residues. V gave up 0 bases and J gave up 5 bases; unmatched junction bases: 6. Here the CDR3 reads CAWSVTGRRETQYF. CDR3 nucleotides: TGTGCCTGGAGTGTGACAGGGCGACGGGAGACCCAGTACTTC.

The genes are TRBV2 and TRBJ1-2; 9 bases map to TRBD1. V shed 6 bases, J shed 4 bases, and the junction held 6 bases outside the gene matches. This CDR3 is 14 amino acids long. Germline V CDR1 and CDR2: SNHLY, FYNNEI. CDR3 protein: CASRTTGGSYGYTF. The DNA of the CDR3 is TGTGCCAGCAGGACCACAGGGGGCAGCTATGGCTACACCTTC.